This T cell receptor (beta chain) was sequenced during a study of T-cell memory formation after mild COVID-19. Trimming removed 5 bases at V and 2 bases at J, with 16 bases between. Germline values: CDR1 SEHNR, CDR2 FQNEAQ (reference sequence). The CDR3 length is 15 residues. One entry per CDR3 protein, called by TCRdb with MiXCR from the 5' RACE reads. The sample records about 560,000 distinct CDR3 sequences, around a sixth being singletons. The rearrangement uses TRBV7-9 and TRBJ2-7; maybe TRBD1 (5 bases). The TCR was taken from an adult woman who had mild COVID-19 (a few samples of this study predate the infection). Cell type and time point are not known. Input material: PBMCs or a T cell subset sorted from them (not recorded which). The CDR3 DNA reads as TGTGCCAGCAGCGTCGATCAGGGAAGGCCCTACGAGCAGTACTTC. It is translated as CASSVDQGRPYEQYF.